The clone carrying this TCR beta chain has a count of ten or more. What it recognizes is unknown. The source of the sample is a study of T cell repertoires in cytomegalovirus infection. Overall study: CMV infection and matching HLA type were both indicated by public TCR beta signatures.

Overall study findings and caveats: HLA-C-restricted CMV clonotypes gave the most frequent clonotype in two of eight donors. Individuals carrying CMV plus the relevant HLA were identified by cumulative frequency of public TCR beta families.

The V and J ends lost 2 bases and 7 bases respectively, with 17 bases between them. Germline-derived CDR1 and CDR2 are SGHTA and FQGNSA. The CDR3 runs to 16 residues. TCRdb recomputed calls from the reads with MiXCR, one row per CDR3 protein. The sample carries fewer than 300,000 distinct CDR3 sequences, over 20% recorded once. The sample comprised PBMCs. The TCR was taken from a human donor in good health (CMV status not recorded). Some clones in this sample may be carry-over from other donors' samples. The rearrangement uses TRBV7-2 and TRBJ1-4; D is unresolved. As DNA, the CDR3 is TGTGCCAGCAGCTTAATGAGGGCCCAACTAGGTGAAAAACTGTTTTTT. The encoded protein is CASSLMRAQLGEKLFF.